These T cell receptor beta chains were read from a single sample in a study of T cell changes during pregnancy in multiple sclerosis. TCRdb's copy holds only in-frame clones and misses some; the assay was immunoSEQ multiplex PCR. The table records tens of thousands of clones, 85% to 95% of them present only once. The specimen was CD8+ T cells from peripheral blood mononuclear cells, collected in the third trimester of pregnancy. The receptors originated from a female donor with multiple sclerosis, enrolled in a pregnancy study. Both conserved end residues are part of each CDR3. Some rows mark clone size as missing; the rest say once, few, many or name a class of expanded clone.

TRBV19,.,TRBJ1-1,CASSIGATGQTEAFF
TRBV27,.,TRBJ1-4,CASSPAGEKLFF
TRBV19,.,TRBJ2-3,CASKAFSGGFTDTQYF
TRBV27,.,TRBJ2-6,CASSWGSSGANVLTF
TRBV30,.,TRBJ2-7,CAWRATGGYEQYF
TRBV2,.,TRBJ1-5,CASSWTGDNQPQHF
TRBV6-5,once,TRBJ1-5,CASSYSLRGWQPQHF
TRBV7-9,once,TRBJ1-4,CASSYRADEKLFF
TRBV5-1,.,TRBJ1-1,CASSLTREGNTEAFF
TRBV4-1,.,TRBJ1-5,CASSLGTGVQPQHF
TRBV6-1,.,TRBJ2-5,CASSGDFQETQYF
TRBV7-9,once,TRBJ1-4,CASVRANEKLFF
TRBV4-1,.,TRBJ2-1,CASSHGPVGADNEQFF
TRBV28,.,TRBJ2-1,CASSLGLTLYNEQFF
TRBV2,.,TRBJ2-1,CASRGFAGSSYNEQFF
TRBV4-3,.,TRBJ2-7,CASSQDLVGYEQYF
TRBV9,medium-sized,TRBJ1-4,CASSVEGQGYEKLFF
TRBV11-2,.,TRBJ1-2,CASSFRGDNYGYTF
TRBV7-6,.,TRBJ1-2,CASSLEGGRVDYGYTF
TRBV10-3,few,TRBJ2-7,CAMGGVGDEQYF
TRBV7-9,.,TRBJ2-3,CASSQVLETTQYF
TRBV28,.,TRBJ1-5,CASSSPQGNQPQHF
TRBV4-2,.,TRBJ2-1,CASSQDRRGSYNEQFF
TRBV2,.,TRBJ2-7,CASSEGLAGSYEQYF
TRBV4-1,.,TRBJ2-1,CASSRRDREGEQFF
TRBV9,.,TRBJ2-5,CASSVGGTLQETQYF
TRBV7-9,.,TRBJ2-7,CASSPPVPGTAYEQYF
TRBV27,.,TRBJ1-2,CASRKPGQNYGYTF
TRBV19,.,TRBJ1-5,CASKTGNQPQHF
TRBV9,.,TRBJ1-1,CASSPDRENTEAFF
TRBV30,.,TRBJ2-7,CAWSRDKAYEQYF
TRBV7-6,.,TRBJ1-1,CASSLANTGGAFF
TRBV4-1,.,TRBJ2-3,CASSRGGVPFGDTQYF
TRBV9,.,TRBJ1-2,CASSANRGRDGYTF
TRBV15,.,TRBJ2-5,CATSRDRQETQYF
TRBV29-1,.,TRBJ2-7,CSTTSGSYEQYF
TRBV13,.,TRBJ1-1,CASSFRGQSTEAFF
TRBV4-3,.,TRBJ2-3,CASSQHMNRGLSTDTQYF
TRBV7-9,.,TRBJ2-7,CASSPFGDSEQYF
TRBV5-1,.,TRBJ2-1,CASSLGLAVSYNEQFF